The rows below give T cell receptor beta chains drawn from one sample of a study of shared clonotypes between healthy human individuals. Sequenced by immunoSEQ multiplex PCR; TCRdb stores in-frame clones only, minus some. The table records roughly 650,000 clones, about 96% of them present only once. The sample consisted of naive CD4+ T cells sorted from blood. The receptors were gathered from a woman aged 30 to 39 in good health. CDR3s leave out the opening cysteine and the closing phenylalanine or tryptophan.

J,V,length,CDR3
TRBJ2-5,TRBV19,13,ASSISGGRWETQY
TRBJ1-3,TRBV28,12,ASSVPYSGNTIY
TRBJ1-2,TRBV30,11,AFSRTGPEGYT
TRBJ1-1,TRBV5-1,13,ASSPTGGMNTEAF
TRBJ2-4,TRBV29-1,11,SVERQGGNIQY
TRBJ2-1,TRBV7-9,14,ASSLGGTSGYNEQF
TRBJ2-7,TRBV7-2,13,ASSQAGTVKNEQY
TRBJ2-3,TRBV7-2,12,ASWASGAQGTQY
TRBJ2-5,TRBV25-1,10,ASSGLKETQY
TRBJ2-5,TRBV29-1,14,SVGRKAGGVVGTQY
TRBJ2-7,TRBV2,11,ASSERELSEQY
TRBJ1-2,TRBV28,12,ASSLFGQGKGYT
TRBJ1-5,TRBV27,14,ASSLAYSPSNQPQH
TRBJ2-7,TRBV28,12,ASTGERTTYEQY
TRBJ1-5,TRBV5-6,13,ASSLRTSINQPQH
TRBJ1-1,TRBV6-5,11,ASNRRDGREAF
TRBJ1-5,TRBV10-2,13,ASSARAYSNQPQH
TRBJ2-1,TRBV4-1,17,ASSQESPITSGSRNEQF
TRBJ2-1,TRBV5-1,13,ASSLEASGYNEQF
TRBJ1-2,TRBV4-1,14,ASSRKPGQGVVGYT
TRBJ1-2,TRBV18,13,ASSPQSTGLNGYT
TRBJ2-3,TRBV19,13,ASSSSGRYTDTQY
TRBJ2-7,TRBV2,9,ASLRGYEQY
TRBJ2-1,TRBV19,17,ASRSGGVLAGVTYNEQF
TRBJ2-7,TRBV10-2,10,ASSDKSYEQY
TRBJ2-7,TRBV11-1,9,ASSSTVEQY
TRBJ2-7,TRBV6-1,13,ASSALRQGRYEQY
TRBJ2-2,TRBV23-1,17,ASSHPGGGGRRVTGELF
TRBJ2-7,TRBV27,14,ASKIVGGSLFYEQY
TRBJ2-5,TRBV11-2,12,ASSPNWDRETQY
TRBJ2-6,TRBV18,14,ASSPRRDSGANVLT
TRBJ1-2,TRBV18,12,ASSPLGQDYGYT
TRBJ1-2,TRBV5-6,13,ASTRQNFRGGGYT
TRBJ1-5,TRBV28,13,ASSSFGDANQPQH
TRBJ2-1,TRBV29-1,13,SVDAGGAVPIEQF
TRBJ2-5,TRBV6-1,14,ASSEARGGRSETQY
TRBJ2-7,TRBV21-1,10,ASSGCAYEQY
TRBJ1-1,TRBV25-1,10,ASRGGVGRAF
TRBJ2-5,TRBV5-5,12,ASSRGLGQETQY
TRBJ2-3,TRBV5-4,13,ASSLLAGVRDTQY
TRBJ2-2,TRBV2,14,ASSEARLPQTGELF
TRBJ1-1,TRBV19,11,ASNSQVNTEAF
TRBJ1-4,TRBV10-3,13,AISDPVGAGEKLF
TRBJ2-1,TRBV6-1,13,ASREVAGGYNEQF
TRBJ2-7,TRBV27,12,ASRNTGEPYEQY
TRBJ2-3,TRBV28,13,ASRKGGTSTDTQY
TRBJ2-7,TRBV28,12,ASSSWMSSYEQY
TRBJ2-3,TRBV6-5,13,ASSYSGSSTDTQY
TRBJ2-2,TRBV5-1,12,ASSLVHSTGELF
TRBJ1-1,TRBV28,12,ATTSGTGIYEAF
.,TRBV5-6,11,ASRRQGLYEQY
TRBJ2-5,TRBV28,9,ASSLSGQQY
TRBJ2-3,TRBV5-1,9,ASSPTTRTF
TRBJ1-5,TRBV11-2,14,ASSLGAGGSNQPQH
TRBJ2-2,TRBV2,14,ASRDRRARNTGELF
TRBJ2-2,TRBV7-3,11,ASSAEGGGELF
TRBJ1-5,TRBV2,11,ASTMTGAQPQH
TRBJ2-7,TRBV5-5,13,ASSSIPGQDYEQY
TRBJ2-1,TRBV11-2,14,ASSLLATSGFHEQF
TRBJ2-3,TRBV10-3,10,AIGVRGDTQY